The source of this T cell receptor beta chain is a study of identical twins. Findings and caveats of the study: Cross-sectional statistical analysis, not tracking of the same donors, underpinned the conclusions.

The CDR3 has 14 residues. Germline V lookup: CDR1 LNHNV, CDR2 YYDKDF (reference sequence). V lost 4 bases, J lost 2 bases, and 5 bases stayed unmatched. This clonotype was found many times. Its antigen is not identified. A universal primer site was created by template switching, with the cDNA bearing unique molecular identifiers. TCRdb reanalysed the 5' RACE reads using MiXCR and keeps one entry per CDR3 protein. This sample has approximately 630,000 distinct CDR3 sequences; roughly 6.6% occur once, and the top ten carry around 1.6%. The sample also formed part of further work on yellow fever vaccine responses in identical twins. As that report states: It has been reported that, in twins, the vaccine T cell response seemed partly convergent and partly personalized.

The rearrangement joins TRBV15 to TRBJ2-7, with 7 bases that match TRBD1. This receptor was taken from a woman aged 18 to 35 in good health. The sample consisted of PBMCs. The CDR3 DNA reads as TGTGCCACCAGCACAGGGACAGCGACCTACGAGCAGTACTTC. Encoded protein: CATSTGTATYEQYF.